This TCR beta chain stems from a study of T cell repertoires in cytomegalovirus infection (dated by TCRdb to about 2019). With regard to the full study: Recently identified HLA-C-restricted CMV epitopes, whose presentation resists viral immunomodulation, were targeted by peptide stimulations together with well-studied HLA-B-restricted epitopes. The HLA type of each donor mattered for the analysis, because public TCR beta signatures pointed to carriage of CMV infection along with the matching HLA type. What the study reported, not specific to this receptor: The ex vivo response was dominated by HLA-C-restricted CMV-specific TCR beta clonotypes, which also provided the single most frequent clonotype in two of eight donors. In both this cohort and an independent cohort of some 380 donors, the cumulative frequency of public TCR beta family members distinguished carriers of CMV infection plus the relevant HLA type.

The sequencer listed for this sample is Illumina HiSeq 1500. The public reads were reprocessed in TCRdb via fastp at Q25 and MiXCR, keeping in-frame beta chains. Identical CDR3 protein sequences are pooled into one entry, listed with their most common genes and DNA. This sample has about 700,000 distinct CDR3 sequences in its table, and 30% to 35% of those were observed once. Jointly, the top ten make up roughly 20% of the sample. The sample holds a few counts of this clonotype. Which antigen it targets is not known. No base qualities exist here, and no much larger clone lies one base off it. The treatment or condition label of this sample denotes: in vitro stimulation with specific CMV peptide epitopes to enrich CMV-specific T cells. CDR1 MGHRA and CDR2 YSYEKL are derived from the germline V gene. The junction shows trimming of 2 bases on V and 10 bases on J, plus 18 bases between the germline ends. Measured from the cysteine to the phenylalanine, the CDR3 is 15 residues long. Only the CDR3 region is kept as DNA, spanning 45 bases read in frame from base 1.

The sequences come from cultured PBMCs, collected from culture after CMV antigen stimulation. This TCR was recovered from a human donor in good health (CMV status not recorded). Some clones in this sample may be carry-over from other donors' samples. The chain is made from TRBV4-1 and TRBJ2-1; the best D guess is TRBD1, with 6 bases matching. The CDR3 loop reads CASSQQDDGRGEQFF. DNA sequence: TGCGCCAGCAGCCAACAAGATGACGGAAGGGGGGAGCAGTTCTTC.